The entry below describes one T cell receptor beta chain. Its antigen is undetermined. This specimen belongs to a study of Ad26.COV2.S vaccination and SARS-CoV-2 variants. Overall study: Administration of Ad26.COV2.S was intramuscular, either once or twice 56 days apart.

J lost 3 bases, V lost 3 bases, and 7 bases had no gene match. Germline V gene lookup returns CDR1 LNHDA and CDR2 SQIVND (reference sequence). The CDR3 runs to 15 residues. TCRdb's table, derived via immunoSEQ multiplex PCR, lists solely in-frame clones and lacks some. The repertoire consists of roughly 350,000 clones, with around 89% occurring once and the leading ten covering around 4.5%. Treatment defined: 19 received Ad26.COV2.S at low or high dose, single or two shots; 5 received placebo; per-sample allocation not given. Sample collection was performed on day 63 after the first vaccine or placebo injection. The vaccine antigen was prefusion-stabilized Wuhan SARS-CoV-2 spike. Overall study results and limits: Vaccinees reportedly had broad spike-specific CD8+ and CD4+ T cell responses.

The chain carries TRBV19 and TRBJ1-1; TRBD1 aligns across 7 bases. Sequencing used peripheral blood, obtained in a trial of Ad26.COV2.S vaccine versus placebo. This clonotype was obtained from a person aged 18 to 59 who received the Ad26.COV2.S COVID-19 vaccine or a placebo. This CDR3 reads CASSMIGTDDTEAFF. In nucleotides, the CDR3 is TGTGCCAGTAGTATGATTGGGACAGACGACACTGAAGCTTTCTTT.